These 25 T cell receptor beta chains were sequenced from one sample in a study of CD8 T cells in ankylosing spondylitis. TCRdb reprocessed the 5' RACE reads via MiXCR and lists one record per CDR3 protein. In the table there are some 240,000 distinct CDR3 sequences, 20% to 30% of which are singletons. Material for sequencing was blood, either unsorted or a sorted T cell fraction (not recorded which). The receptors come from a male donor with ankylosing spondylitis or in good health (not recorded which).

In DNA, the CDR3 is TGTGCCTCACTGGGAGGCAGACCCTACGAGCAGTACTTC. It specifies CASLGGRPYEQYF. The V call is TRBV10-3, the J call TRBJ2-7, with a tentative D call TRBD2 (6 bases). The CDR3 runs to 13 residues. CDR1 is ENHRY and CDR2 is SYGVKD in the germline V gene. Trimming removed 11 bases at V and 2 bases at J, with 16 bases between.

This clonotype was seen ten or more times. This chain connects TRBV12-3 or TRBV12-4 to TRBJ1-2; tentatively, D is TRBD1 (6 bases). The CDR3 runs to 15 residues. V gave up 6 bases and J gave up 2 bases, with 16 bases separating them. The CDR3 coding sequence is TGTGCCAGCAGCCCACCCGGGAGGGGGAACTATGGCTACACCTTC. Translated, it gives CASSPPGRGNYGYTF.

The chain links TRBV10-3 to TRBJ2-3; no clear D gene. The CDR3 length is 14 residues. The V end was cut by 4 bases, the J end by 4 bases, with 12 bases between. Germline-derived CDR1 and CDR2 are ENHRY and SYGVKD. The CDR3 spells CAISVGPRADTQYF. In nucleotides, the CDR3 is TGTGCCATCAGTGTGGGTCCAAGGGCAGATACGCAGTATTTT.

For this clonotype: A much more abundant neighbour one base away suggests this may be a read error. The V call is TRBV3-1, the J call TRBJ1-6; D is uncertain. Germline loops: CDR1 LGHDT, CDR2 YNNKEL (reference sequence). CDR3 length equals 14 residues. The CDR3 region has the DNA TGTGGCAGCAGCCCGCCGGCAGTCGATTCACCCCTCCACTTT. It yields the protein CGSSPPAVDSPLHF.

In its sample, this clonotype was seen many times. The rearrangement links TRBV29-1 to TRBJ2-5; the match to TRBD1 covers 8 bases. Losses at the gene ends were 4 bases for V and 4 bases for J; bases not matched to a gene: 8. The length of the CDR3 is 14 residues. Germline lookup yields CDR1 SQVTM and CDR2 ANQGSEA. Here the CDR3 reads CSVAPDRVRETQYF. The CDR3 DNA sequence: TGCAGCGTTGCCCCGGACAGGGTGAGAGAGACCCAGTACTTC.

At least ten counts were recorded for this clonotype. The chain recombines TRBV29-1 with TRBJ2-5, with D maybe TRBD1 (6 bases). Between the trimmed V and J ends, which lost 7 bases and 5 bases, there was a span of 17 bases. Germline V gene data show CDR1 as SQVTM and CDR2 as ANQGSEA. This CDR3 is built from 13 residues. The CDR3 DNA follows: TGCAGCGAGGCGACAGGCCCTGGGGAGACCCAGTACTTC. Encoded protein: CSEATGPGETQYF.

The chain recombines TRBV12-3 or TRBV12-4 with TRBJ2-3; 12 bases are shared with TRBD2. This CDR3 spans 15 amino acids. V lost 3 bases and J lost 5; bases outside the gene matches: 3. CDR3 residues: CASSFKTSGGDTQYF. The CDR3 DNA is TGTGCCAGCAGTTTCAAGACTAGCGGGGGAGATACGCAGTATTTT.

This clonotype showed up many times. The rearrangement uses TRBV12-3 or TRBV12-4 and TRBJ2-7, with TRBD1 as a possible D gene (5 bases). CDR3 length: 16 amino acids. The V end lost 0 bases, the J end lost 4 bases, and 16 bases lay between the germline ends. The CDR3 DNA sequence: TGTGCCAGCAGTTTAGCGCGTCGGTACAGGAGTTACGAGCAGTACTTC. Protein sequence: CASSLARRYRSYEQYF.

This clonotype has at least ten counts. This chain links TRBV28 with TRBJ2-7, with D unresolved. Germline V gene sequence: CDR1 MDHEN, CDR2 SYDVKM. This CDR3 region has 14 residues. V was clipped by 5 bases and J by 0 bases, with 11 bases between them. The chain's CDR3 is CASSRARSSYEQYF. The CDR3 DNA reads TGTGCCAGCAGTCGCGCCAGAAGCTCCTACGAGCAGTACTTC.

The rearrangement links TRBV6-1 to TRBJ1-2; unclear D gene. CDR1 is MNHNS, CDR2 SASEGT, per germline. Trimming shortened V by 0 bases and J by 2 bases, and 10 bases separated the two germline ends. The CDR3 is made up of 15 amino acids. The CDR3 DNA is TGTGCCAGCAGTGAAGCTGGTTCGGGGAACTATGGCTACACCTTC. Translated: CASSEAGSGNYGYTF.

The gene calls are TRBV20-1 and TRBJ2-7; D is ambiguous. From germline, CDR1 is DFQATT and CDR2 SNEGSKA (reference sequence). The V gene lost 6 bases and the J gene lost 2 bases, with 11 bases spanning the gap. The CDR3 has 12 amino acids. The CDR3 spells CSATPQTYEQYF. Written as DNA, the CDR3 is TGCAGTGCCACGCCCCAGACCTACGAGCAGTACTTC.

This clonotype was seen many times. V and J are TRBV12-3 or TRBV12-4 and TRBJ1-6, with 7 positions matching TRBD1. V dropped 6 bases and J dropped 0; count of bases not matched to a gene: 2. The CDR3 covers 15 residues. The CDR3 loop is CASRPGGSYNSPLHF. In nucleotides, the CDR3 is TGTGCCAGCAGGCCAGGGGGCTCCTATAATTCACCCCTCCACTTT.

The chain links TRBV7-9 to TRBJ2-2; no reliable D call. From germline, CDR1 is SEHNR and CDR2 FQNEAQ (reference sequence). Between the trimmed V and J ends, which lost 7 bases and 3 bases, there was a span of 9 bases. This CDR3 contains 13 residues. CDR3 region: CASKRSDTGELFF. The CDR3 DNA sequence: TGTGCCAGCAAACGTTCTGACACCGGGGAGCTGTTTTTT.

Comments on this clonotype: Since a much larger clone is just one base distant, this may be a read error. V and J are TRBV19 and TRBJ1-2; D is uncertain. Germline CDR1 reads LNHDA; CDR2 reads SQIVND (reference sequence). V dropped 3 bases and J dropped 2 bases, with 1 base sitting between them. The CDR3 runs to 11 residues. CDR3 sequence reads: CASSINYGYTF. CDR3 DNA: TGTGCCAGTAGTATCAACTATGGCTACACCTTC.

This clonotype was picked up many times. The V gene is TRBV3-1, the J gene TRBJ2-4, with D unclear. The length of the CDR3 is 13 residues. V gave up 5 bases and J gave up 6 bases, with 11 bases separating them. Looked up from germline, CDR1 is LGHDT and CDR2 is YNNKEL (reference sequence). CDR3 loop: CASSTWTGNIQYF. The CDR3 DNA reads TGTGCCAGCAGCACCTGGACGGGAAACATTCAGTACTTC.

The chain carries TRBV29-1 and TRBJ2-5, with unresolved D. The CDR3 is made up of 13 amino acids. Germline V gives CDR1 SQVTM, CDR2 ANQGSEA. Trimming cost V 4 bases and J 3 bases, with 12 bases left between them. CDR3: CSVVLGLEETQYF. The CDR3 DNA sequence: TGCAGCGTTGTTCTGGGGTTGGAAGAGACCCAGTACTTC.

V gene TRBV29-1 combines with J gene TRBJ1-2; no reliable D call. The CDR3 spans 13 residues. Trimming cost V 0 bases and J 0 bases, with 5 bases left between them. Germline V gives CDR1 SQVTM, CDR2 ANQGSEA. The CDR3 DNA reads as TGCAGCGTTGAAGATGAACCTAACTATGGCTACACCTTC. This codes for CSVEDEPNYGYTF.

The chain is built from TRBV12-3 or TRBV12-4 and TRBJ2-6; D not certain. CDR3 length: 18 residues. The CDR3, as DNA: TGTACCCTCAGTCCCTCCCGGGCAGCCCTCTCTGGGGCCAACGTCCTGACTTTC. This translates into CTLSPSRAALSGANVLTF.

Many counts were recorded for this clonotype. The CDR3: CSARDTRGSTDTQYF. DNA of the CDR3: TGCAGTGCTAGAGATACAAGGGGTAGCACAGATACGCAGTATTTT. The chain joins TRBV20-1 to TRBJ2-3, with D maybe TRBD1 (5 bases). V was shortened by 0 bases and J by 0 bases, with 10 bases between the two germline ends. The CDR3 sequence is 15 residues long. Germline loops: CDR1 DFQATT, CDR2 SNEGSKA (reference sequence).

This clonotype was detected a few times. The chain joins TRBV15 to TRBJ1-5; D not resolved. Germline V gives CDR1 LNHNV, CDR2 YYDKDF (reference sequence). This CDR3 region has 15 residues. Between the trimmed V and J ends, which lost 1 base and 0 bases, there was a span of 7 bases. CDR3 amino acids: CATSRARYSNQPQHF. The CDR3 nucleotides are TGTGCCACCAGCAGAGCCAGATATAGCAATCAGCCCCAGCATTTT.

The chain joins TRBV20-1 to TRBJ2-7; tentatively, D is TRBD1 (5 bases). Germline CDR1 reads DFQATT; CDR2 reads SNEGSKA (reference sequence). The length of the CDR3 is 12 residues. V lost 5 bases, J lost 2 bases, and 10 bases lay in between. The CDR3 sequence: CSAYLGPYEQYF. The CDR3 nucleotides are TGCAGTGCTTATCTGGGGCCCTACGAGCAGTACTTC.

This clonotype occurred a few times. The rearrangement uses TRBV20-1 and TRBJ2-7; perhaps TRBD2 as D (6 bases). V lost 6 bases to trimming and J lost 3 bases, with 18 bases between them. This CDR3 contains 14 residues. The germline gives CDR1 DFQATT, CDR2 SNEGSKA (reference sequence). DNA for the CDR3: TGCAGTGCCCAGGGTCCCGGGGGTCGCTACGAGCAGTACTTC. This translates into CSAQGPGGRYEQYF.

This clonotype was counted ten times or more. The gene calls are TRBV12-3 or TRBV12-4 and TRBJ2-3; tentative D call: TRBD2 (6 bases). Deletions cut 6 bases from V and 5 bases from J, with 15 bases between. This CDR3 is 14 amino acids long. CDR3 amino acids: CASSQAGSGDTQYF. In DNA, the CDR3 is TGTGCCAGCAGCCAGGCGGGGTCCGGAGATACGCAGTATTTT.

Ten or more counts support this clonotype. The CDR3 sequence is CSARPAWPPNEQFF. The CDR3 coding sequence is TGCAGTGCTAGACCGGCCTGGCCCCCCAATGAGCAGTTCTTC. This chain uses TRBV20-1 with TRBJ2-1; D ambiguous. Between the trimmed V and J ends, which lost 2 bases and 6 bases, there was a span of 14 bases. Germline V lookup: CDR1 DFQATT, CDR2 SNEGSKA (reference sequence). The CDR3 totals 14 residues.

This clonotype was counted many times. This rearrangement joins TRBV18 to TRBJ1-5; D is undetermined. The length of the CDR3 is 13 residues. Germline V gives CDR1 KGHSH, CDR2 LQKENI. V was trimmed by 5 bases and J by 6 bases, leaving 11 bases between them. The CDR3 sequence is CASSKTHGQPQHF. The CDR3 DNA follows: TGTGCCAGCTCAAAAACTCACGGTCAGCCCCAGCATTTT.